This TCR beta chain was obtained from a study of human T cells and chemical hapten exposure. In the study overall: 2% DPC applied to a 2 cm by 2 cm arm area sensitized donors.

J gave up 7 bases and V 4 bases, and 8 bases lay outside the gene matches. Looked up from germline, CDR1 is MDHEN and CDR2 is SYDVKM. The CDR3 runs to 15 residues. Each CDR3 protein is one row after TCRdb ran MiXCR on the RACE reads. The table records around 71,000 distinct CDR3 sequences, around 10% of them present only once. This clonotype has at least ten counts. Time point specified: patch test 1, 2 weeks after DPC sensitization. As for treatment: therapeutic diphenylcyclopropenone sensitization with weekly scalp DPC. The receptor's source is a woman aged 40 to 50 with alopecia areata. Some clones in this sample may be carry-over from other donors' samples. Sequencing used whole blood, obtained in connection with sensitization to the hapten diphenylcyclopropenone (DPC). The chain uses TRBV28 and TRBJ2-2, with TRBD1 matching 8 bases. The CDR3 DNA reads as TGTGCCAGCAGTTCCAGGGGGCGCGGTGGCGGGGAGCTGTTTTTT. It yields the protein CASSSRGRGGGELFF.